Listed here are 9 T cell receptor beta chains from one sample, sequenced in a study of blood T cell repertoires in COVID-19. Measured with immunoSEQ multiplex PCR; TCRdb has only the in-frame clones, and not every one. The sample has about 220,000 clones; 88% are singletons. Sequenced: PBMCs or T cells enriched from blood (not recorded which). These receptors were collected from a woman in her 50s with acute COVID-19.

This rearrangement joins TRBV6-5 to TRBJ1-6; 8 nucleotides line up with TRBD1. The CDR3 is 15 amino acids. With 5 bases clipped from V and 7 bases from J, the junction kept 7 bases outside the gene matches. The V gene's germline CDR1 is MNHEY and CDR2 SVGAGI. The CDR3 spells CASSRRQGKNSPLHF. The CDR3 coding sequence is TGTGCCAGCAGTCGTCGACAGGGGAAAAATTCACCCCTCCACTTT.

J is TRBJ2-3 and V is TRBV5-6; tentatively, D is TRBD2 (6 bases). Per the germline V gene, CDR1 is SGHDT and CDR2 is YYEEEE. V gave up 8 bases and J gave up 8 bases, with 9 bases separating them. This CDR3 has 10 residues. The CDR3 sequence: CARGGVTQYF. Here the CDR3 DNA reads TGTGCCAGGGGGGGAGTTACGCAGTATTTT.

The chain joins TRBV5-1 to TRBJ1-1; the D gene is possibly TRBD1 (6 bases). The CDR3 has 15 residues. Germline loops: CDR1 SGHRS, CDR2 YFSETQ. Between the trimmed V and J ends, which lost 4 bases and 3 bases, there was a span of 16 bases. CDR3 nucleotides: TGCGCCAGCAGCCTTACTAGGGGGTCGGACACTGAAGCTTTCTTT. Translating it yields CASSLTRGSDTEAFF.

The CDR3 loop is CASSPSRGVGNEQFF. The CDR3 nucleotides read TGTGCCAGCAGCCCCTCCCGGGGGGTAGGGAATGAGCAGTTCTTC. The V call is TRBV2, the J call TRBJ2-1; 7 nucleotides agree with TRBD2. CDR1 and CDR2 from the germline V gene are SNHLY and FYNNEI. The CDR3 is 15 amino acids. V lost 6 bases and J lost 7; bases outside the gene matches: 12.

The chain has TRBV18 and TRBJ1-2, with 7 bases identical to TRBD1. V was pared by 1 base and J by 4 bases, with 6 bases of the junction left unmatched. The CDR3 has 15 amino acids. Germline values: CDR1 KGHSH, CDR2 LQKENI. The CDR3 sequence is CASSPQATGTYGYTF. The CDR3 bases are TGTGCCAGCTCACCACAGGCGACAGGGACCTATGGCTACACCTTC.

The chain is built from TRBV5-5 and TRBJ2-3, with 9 bases lining up with TRBD2. CDR3 length: 16 amino acids. Losses at the gene ends were 1 base for V and 1 base for J; bases not matched to a gene: 4. Germline CDR1 reads SGHKS; CDR2 reads YYEKEE (reference sequence). The DNA of the CDR3 is TGTGCCAGCAGCTTGATAGCGGGAGAAGGCACAGATACGCAGTATTTT. Translation: CASSLIAGEGTDTQYF.

Only one count was recorded for this clone. This chain connects TRBV18 to TRBJ1-5, with 7 bases lining up with TRBD1. This CDR3 is built from 15 residues. After removal of 6 bases from V and 0 bases from J, the junction contained 5 bases not matched to a gene. Germline CDR1 and CDR2: KGHSH and LQKENI. The DNA of the CDR3 is TGTGCCAGCTCGCGGGACAGTTATAGCAATCAGCCCCAGCATTTT. Translation gives CASSRDSYSNQPQHF.

The gene calls are TRBV6-5 and TRBJ2-3; 7 nucleotides line up with TRBD1. The CDR3 is 16 amino acids. J gave up 2 bases and V 1 base, and 6 bases lay outside the gene matches. Germline CDR1 reads MNHEY; CDR2 reads SVGAGI. The CDR3 nucleotides are TGTGCCAGCAGTTACTATCGGACAGGCCCCACAGATACGCAGTATTTT. Translated: CASSYYRTGPTDTQYF.

V usage is TRBV7-8 and J usage is TRBJ2-1, with TRBD2 matching 11 bases. Germline V CDR1 and CDR2: SGHVS, FQNEAQ. The trim removed 0 bases at V and 5 bases at J, leaving 9 bases unmatched. The CDR3 totals 18 residues. CDR3 amino acids: CASSLAILAGVGHNEQFF. DNA for the CDR3: TGTGCCAGCAGCTTAGCTATACTAGCGGGAGTTGGCCACAATGAGCAGTTCTTC.